One sample yielded the 6 T cell receptor beta chains listed below, sequenced in a study of post-analysis software for immune sequencing data. Study-wide results and limits: Controls had lower frequencies than patients of roughly five TRBV segments, which included TRBV5-6, TRBV5-1 and TRBV20-1.

Their antigens remain unidentified. Libraries were made from TCR beta cDNA, and they carried unique molecular identifiers. MiXCR, run by TCRdb on the PCR reads, gives a single entry per CDR3 protein. The data show roughly 410,000 distinct CDR3 sequences, 30% to 45% seen once. Specimen: blood. The source is a girl under 18 with multiple sclerosis.

The chain couples TRBV18 to TRBJ2-7; the D gene is possibly TRBD2 (5 bases). The CDR3 spans 15 residues. Germline CDR1 is KGHSH and CDR2 is LQKENI. Trimming removed 3 bases from V and 0 bases from J, with 12 bases in between. CDR3 in DNA: TGTGCCAGCTCACCTCCAGGAGGAAACTCCTACGAGCAGTACTTC. It encodes CASSPPGGNSYEQYF.

Many counts were recorded for this clonotype. The DNA for the CDR3 is TGTGCCAGCAGCTTGGAAAATTCACCCCTCCACTTT. Protein sequence: CASSLENSPLHF. The gene calls are TRBV12-3 or TRBV12-4 and TRBJ1-6; D is undetermined. V lost 6 bases and J lost 7, with 7 bases in between. The CDR3 length is 12 residues.

This clonotype turned up a few times. The chain has TRBV6-2 or TRBV6-3 and TRBJ2-5; 9 nucleotides match TRBD1. The assigned J gene may be wrong: the sequence end matches TRBJ2-7 better. CDR3 length: 16 amino acids. Germline V CDR1 and CDR2: MNHEY, SVGEGT. The CDR3 here is CASSTQGQGKIYEQYF. CDR3 nucleotides: TGTGCCAGCAGTACCCAGGGACAGGGAAAAATCTACGAGCAGTACTTC.

This chain uses TRBV5-6 with TRBJ2-5, with 7 bases identical to TRBD1. The CDR3 runs to 14 residues. Germline CDR1 reads SGHDT; CDR2 reads YYEEEE. V was pared by 3 bases and J by 5 bases, with 7 bases of the junction left unmatched. CDR3 sequence reads: CASSSQGGRETQYF. The CDR3 bases are TGTGCCAGCAGCTCCCAAGGGGGCCGGGAGACCCAGTACTTC.

In nucleotides, the CDR3 is TGTGCCAGCAGTCGGGCAGGTACAGAGACCCAGTACTTC. It is translated as CASSRAGTETQYF. This sequence joins TRBV28 and TRBJ2-5; D unclear. The V end was cut by 5 bases, the J end by 4 bases, with 11 bases between. The CDR3 extends over 13 amino acids. Germline CDR1 is MDHEN and CDR2 is SYDVKM.

This clonotype was seen only a few times. The CDR3 here is CASASDRDFVYEQYF. CDR3 in DNA: TGTGCCAGCGCCTCGGACAGGGATTTTGTCTACGAGCAGTACTTC. V is TRBV2 and J is TRBJ2-7, with TRBD1 matching 8 bases. In germline, CDR1 is SNHLY, CDR2 FYNNEI. V dropped 8 bases and J dropped 3; count of bases not matched to a gene: 12. This CDR3 has 15 residues.